This TCR beta chain was sequenced during a study of blood T cell repertoires in COVID-19. Study-level information: From T cells, B-cell-depleted T cells, or PBMCs came the material, which was cDNA or gDNA.

This clone was observed at least ten times. Authors' processing steps: Quantification of nucleated cells was approximated via reference gene primer amplification. Sequencing used immunoSEQ multiplex PCR; TCRdb keeps in-frame clones, though not all of them. V and J calls and clone size are given by that table; D and trimming were obtained from the DNA. The table records about 36,000 clones, 81% of them present only once. The CDR3 extends over 17 amino acids. The junction had 9 bases not matched to a gene; V was cut back by 2 bases and J by 5 bases. Germline V gene lookup returns CDR1 SGHTA and CDR2 FQGNSA.

The source is a human donor in a cohort sampled during active or convalescent COVID-19. The donor label of this sample is uncertain. The sample was peripheral blood. The chain employs TRBV7-2 and TRBJ2-1; 10 bases are shared with TRBD2. The CDR3 sequence is CASSLMRAGGPNNEQFF. The DNA of the CDR3 is TGTGCCAGCAGCTTAATGAGAGCGGGAGGGCCGAACAATGAGCAGTTCTTC.